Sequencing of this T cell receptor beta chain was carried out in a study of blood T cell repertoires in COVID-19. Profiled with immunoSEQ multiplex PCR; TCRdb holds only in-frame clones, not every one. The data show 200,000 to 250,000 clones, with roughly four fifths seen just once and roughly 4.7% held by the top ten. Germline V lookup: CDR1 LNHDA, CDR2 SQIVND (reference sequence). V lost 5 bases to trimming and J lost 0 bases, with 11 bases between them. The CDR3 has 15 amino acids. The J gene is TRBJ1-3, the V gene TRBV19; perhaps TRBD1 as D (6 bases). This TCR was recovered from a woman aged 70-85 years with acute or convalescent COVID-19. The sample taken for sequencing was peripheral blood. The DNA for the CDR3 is TGTGCCAGTAGTCTGGGACAAAGCTCTGGAAACACCATATATTTT. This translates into CASSLGQSSGNTIYF.